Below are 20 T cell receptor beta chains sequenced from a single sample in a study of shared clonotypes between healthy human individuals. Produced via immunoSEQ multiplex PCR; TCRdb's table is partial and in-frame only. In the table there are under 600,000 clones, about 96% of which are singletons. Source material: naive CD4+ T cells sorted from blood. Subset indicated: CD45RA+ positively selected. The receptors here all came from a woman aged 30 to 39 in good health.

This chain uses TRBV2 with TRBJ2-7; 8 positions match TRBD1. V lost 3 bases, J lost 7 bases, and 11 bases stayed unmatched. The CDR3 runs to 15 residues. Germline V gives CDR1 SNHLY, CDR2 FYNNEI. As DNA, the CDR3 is TGTGCCAGCAGTGAGTGGGACAGGTCCCAGGGGGAGCAGTACTTC. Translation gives CASSEWDRSQGEQYF.

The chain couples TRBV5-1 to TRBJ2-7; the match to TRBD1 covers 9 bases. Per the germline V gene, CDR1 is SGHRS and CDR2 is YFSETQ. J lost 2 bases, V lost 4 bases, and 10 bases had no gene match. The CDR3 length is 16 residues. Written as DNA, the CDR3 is TGCGCCAGCAGCGAAGTAACAGGGGGCTCCCCCTACGAGCAGTACTTC. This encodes CASSEVTGGSPYEQYF.

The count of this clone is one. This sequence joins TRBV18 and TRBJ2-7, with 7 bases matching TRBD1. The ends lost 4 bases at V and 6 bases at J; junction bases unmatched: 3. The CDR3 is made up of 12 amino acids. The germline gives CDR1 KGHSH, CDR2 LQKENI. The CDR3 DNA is TGTGCCAGCTCACGCGACAGGGCCGAGCAGTACTTC. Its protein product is CASSRDRAEQYF. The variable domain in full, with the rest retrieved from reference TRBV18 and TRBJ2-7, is NAGVMQNPRHLVRRRGQEARLRCSPMKGHSHVYWYRQLPEEGLKFMVYLQKENIIDESGMPKERFSAEFPKEGPSILRIQQVVRGDSAAYFCASSRDRAEQYFGPGTRLTVT.

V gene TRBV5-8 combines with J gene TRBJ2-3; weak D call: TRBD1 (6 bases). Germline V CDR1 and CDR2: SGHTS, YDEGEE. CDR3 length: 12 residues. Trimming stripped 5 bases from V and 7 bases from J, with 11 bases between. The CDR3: CASRTGLNTQYF. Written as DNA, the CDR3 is TGTGCCAGCAGAACAGGGTTGAATACGCAGTATTTT.

As DNA, the CDR3 is TGTGCCAGCAGCTTAGACAGGGCTGGCAATCAGCCCCAGCATTTT. Its protein product is CASSLDRAGNQPQHF. The chain uses TRBV7-2 and TRBJ1-5; perhaps TRBD1 as D (6 bases). The CDR3 sequence is 15 residues long. The germline V gene has CDR1 SGHTA and CDR2 FQGNSA. V was shortened by 1 base and J by 2 bases, with 9 bases between the two germline ends. Full variable domain (rest looked up from reference TRBV7-2 and TRBJ1-5): GAGVSQSPSNKVTEKGKDVELRCDPISGHTALYWYRQSLGQGLEFLIYFQGNSAPDKSGLPSDRFSAERTGGSVSTLTIQRTQQEDSAVYLCASSLDRAGNQPQHFGDGTRLSIL.

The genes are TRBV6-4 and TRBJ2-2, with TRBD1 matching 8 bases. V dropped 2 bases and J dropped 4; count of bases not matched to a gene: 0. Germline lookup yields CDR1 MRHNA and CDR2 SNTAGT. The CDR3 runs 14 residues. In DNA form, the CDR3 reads TGTGCCAGCAGTGACACAGGGGGCACCGGGGAGCTGTTTTTT. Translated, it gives CASSDTGGTGELFF.

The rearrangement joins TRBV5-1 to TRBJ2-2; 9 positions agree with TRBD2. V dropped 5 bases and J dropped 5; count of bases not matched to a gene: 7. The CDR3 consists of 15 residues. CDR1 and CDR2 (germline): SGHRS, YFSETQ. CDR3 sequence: CASRLLAGRTGELFF. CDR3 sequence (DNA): TGCGCCAGCAGACTTCTAGCGGGACGAACCGGGGAGCTGTTTTTT. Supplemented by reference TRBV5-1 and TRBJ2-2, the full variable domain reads KAGVTQTPRYLIKTRGQQVTLSCSPISGHRSVSWYQQTPGQGLQFLFEYFSETQRNKGNFPGRFSGRQFSNSRSEMNVSTLELGDSALYLCASRLLAGRTGELFFGEGSRLTVL.

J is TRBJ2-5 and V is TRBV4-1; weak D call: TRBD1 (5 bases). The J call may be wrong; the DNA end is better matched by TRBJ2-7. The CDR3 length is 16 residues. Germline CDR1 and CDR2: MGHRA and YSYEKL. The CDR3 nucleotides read TGCGCCAGCAGCCACCCCGACAGCCAGAGCTCCTACGAGCAGTACTTC. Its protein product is CASSHPDSQSSYEQYF.

DNA of the CDR3: TGTGCCAGCAGTGCTCTGGGCACGAACACTGAAGCTTTCTTT. Its protein product is CASSALGTNTEAFF. This chain connects TRBV2 to TRBJ1-1; no reliable D call. In germline, CDR1 is SNHLY, CDR2 FYNNEI. V shed 4 bases and J shed 1 base, with 10 bases lying between them. The CDR3 runs to 14 residues.

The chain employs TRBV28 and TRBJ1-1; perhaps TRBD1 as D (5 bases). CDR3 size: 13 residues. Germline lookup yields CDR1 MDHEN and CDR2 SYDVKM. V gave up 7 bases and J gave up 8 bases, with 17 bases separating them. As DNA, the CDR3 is TGTGCCAGCACCCCCTGGGGGGTATCGGAAGCTTTCTTT. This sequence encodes CASTPWGVSEAFF.

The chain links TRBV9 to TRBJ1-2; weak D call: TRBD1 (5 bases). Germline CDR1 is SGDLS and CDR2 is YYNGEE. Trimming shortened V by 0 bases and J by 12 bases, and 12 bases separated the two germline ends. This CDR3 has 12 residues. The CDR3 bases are TGTGCCAGCAGCGTAGCATTACCGGGACACACCTTC. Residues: CASSVALPGHTF.

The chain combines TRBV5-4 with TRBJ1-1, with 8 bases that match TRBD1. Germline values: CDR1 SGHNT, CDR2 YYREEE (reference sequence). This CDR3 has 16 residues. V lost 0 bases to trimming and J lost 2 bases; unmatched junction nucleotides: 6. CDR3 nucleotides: TGTGCCAGCAGCTTGGGTACAGGGGGAAAAAACACTGAAGCTTTCTTT. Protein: CASSLGTGGKNTEAFF. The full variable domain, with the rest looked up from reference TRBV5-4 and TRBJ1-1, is ETGVTQSPTHLIKTRGQQVTLRCSSQSGHNTVSWYQQALGQGPQFIFQYYREEENGRGNFPPRFSGLQFPNYSSELNVNALELDDSALYLCASSLGTGGKNTEAFFGQGTRLTVV.

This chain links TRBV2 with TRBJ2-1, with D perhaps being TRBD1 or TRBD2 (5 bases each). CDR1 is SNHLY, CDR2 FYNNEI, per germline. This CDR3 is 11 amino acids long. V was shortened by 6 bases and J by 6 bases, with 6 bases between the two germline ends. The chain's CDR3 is CASRRGNEQFF. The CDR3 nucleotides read TGTGCCAGCAGGAGGGGCAATGAGCAGTTCTTC.

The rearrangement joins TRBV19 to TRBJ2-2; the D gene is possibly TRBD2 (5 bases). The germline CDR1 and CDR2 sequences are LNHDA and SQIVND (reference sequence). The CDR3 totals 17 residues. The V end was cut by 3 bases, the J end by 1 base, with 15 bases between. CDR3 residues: CASSIPGSPKNTGELFF. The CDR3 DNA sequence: TGTGCCAGTAGTATTCCGGGATCTCCAAAGAACACCGGGGAGCTGTTTTTT.

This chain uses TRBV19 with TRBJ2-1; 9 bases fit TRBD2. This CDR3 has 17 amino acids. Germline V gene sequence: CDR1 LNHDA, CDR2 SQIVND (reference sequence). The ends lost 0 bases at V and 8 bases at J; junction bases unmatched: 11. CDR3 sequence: CASSIETLAGFRDEQFF. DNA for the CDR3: TGTGCCAGTAGTATAGAGACCCTAGCGGGGTTTCGGGATGAGCAGTTCTTC.

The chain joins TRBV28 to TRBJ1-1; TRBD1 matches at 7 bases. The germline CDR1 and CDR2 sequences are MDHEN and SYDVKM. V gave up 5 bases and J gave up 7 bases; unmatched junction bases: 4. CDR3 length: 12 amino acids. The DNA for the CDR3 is TGTGCCAGCAGTACAGGGGTCGGTGAAGCTTTCTTT. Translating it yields CASSTGVGEAFF. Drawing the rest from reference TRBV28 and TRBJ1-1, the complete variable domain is DVKVTQSSRYLVKRTGEKVFLECVQDMDHENMFWYRQDPGLGLRLIYFSYDVKMKEKGDIPEGYSVSREKKERFSLILESASTNQTSMYLCASSTGVGEAFFGQGTRLTVV.

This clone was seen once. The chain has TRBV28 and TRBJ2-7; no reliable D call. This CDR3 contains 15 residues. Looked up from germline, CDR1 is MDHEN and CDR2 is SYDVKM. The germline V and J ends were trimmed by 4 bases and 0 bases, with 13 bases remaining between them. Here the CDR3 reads CASSSPGGSSYEQYF. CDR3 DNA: TGTGCCAGCAGTTCCCCGGGTGGCAGCTCCTACGAGCAGTACTTC.

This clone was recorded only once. The chain's CDR3 is CAWTRSLAGNTIYF. CDR3 bases: TGTGCCTGGACTAGGTCCCTCGCTGGAAACACCATATATTTT. V usage is TRBV30 and J usage is TRBJ1-3, with unresolved D. The CDR3 has 14 amino acids. Germline assignment: CDR1 GTSNPN and CDR2 SVGIG (reference sequence). Deletions cut 4 bases from V and 2 bases from J, with 12 bases between.

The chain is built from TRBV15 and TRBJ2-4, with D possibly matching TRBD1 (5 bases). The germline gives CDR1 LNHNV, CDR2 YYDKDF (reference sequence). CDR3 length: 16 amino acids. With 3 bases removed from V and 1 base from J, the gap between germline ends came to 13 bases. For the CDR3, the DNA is TGTGCCACCAGCAGTGCAGGGATTATGGCCAAAAACATTCAGTACTTC. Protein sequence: CATSSAGIMAKNIQYF.

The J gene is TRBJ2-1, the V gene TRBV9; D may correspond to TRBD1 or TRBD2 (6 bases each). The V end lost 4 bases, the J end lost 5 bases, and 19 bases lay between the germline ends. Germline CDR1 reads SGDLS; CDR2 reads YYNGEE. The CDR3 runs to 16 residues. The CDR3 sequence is CASSPHTGDNNNEQFF. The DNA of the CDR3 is TGTGCCAGCAGCCCACACACGGGGGACAACAACAATGAGCAGTTCTTC.